This is a list of T cell receptor beta chains from one sample in a study of blood T cells in healthy people across ages. TCRdb analysed the 5' RACE reads with MiXCR anew, one entry per CDR3 protein. The sample shows about 900,000 distinct CDR3 sequences, roughly 52% of them seen only once. The source material was blood. These receptors were taken from a young man in good health. CDR3s include the opening cysteine and the closing phenylalanine or tryptophan. A D gene is named only where the DNA matches it firmly. Size tells how often a clone was seen (once, few, many) or the class of an expanded clone, and some rows leave it out.

cdr3_nt cdr3_aa j_call clone_size v_call d_call
TGTGCCAGCAGTGGTACAGGGGTTGCAACTAATGAAAAACTGTTTTTT CASSGTGVATNEKLFF TRBJ1-4 NA TRBV6-1 TRBD1
TGTGCCAGCAGCGGAACCGGGGAGATCCTTGAAAAACTGTTTTTT CASSGTGEILEKLFF TRBJ1-4 NA TRBV7-9 NA
TGTGCCAGCAGATCAGCGGGGGCTAGAGATACGCAGTATTTT CASRSAGARDTQYF TRBJ2-3 few TRBV11-2 TRBD2
TGCAGCGCAGGACTAGCGGGATATTTCGAGTACTTC CSAGLAGYFEYF TRBJ2-7 NA TRBV29-1 TRBD2
TGTGCCAGCAGCGTACAGGGGGCCAATGAGCAGTTCTTC CASSVQGANEQFF TRBJ2-1 NA TRBV2 TRBD1
TGCGCCAGCAGCTTGTTTGACGGGACCACCGGGGAGCTGTTTTTT CASSLFDGTTGELFF TRBJ2-2 NA TRBV5-1 NA
TGTGCCAGCAGTTACTCGAGGGGTGTGACCCCTAATTCACCCCTCCACTTT CASSYSRGVTPNSPLHF TRBJ1-6 NA TRBV6-6 NA
TGTGCCAGCAGGCTGCAGGGGAAAACCGGGGAGCTGTTTTTT CASRLQGKTGELFF TRBJ2-2 many TRBV6-5 NA
TGTGCCAGCAGCGTAGCCGGGGGTAGCACAGATACGCAGTATTTT CASSVAGGSTDTQYF TRBJ2-3 many TRBV9 NA
TGTGCCAGCAGTGAAAGGGGCATGCGGACTAGCGGATTATACGAGCAGTACTTC CASSERGMRTSGLYEQYF TRBJ2-7 few TRBV2 TRBD2
TGCGCCAGCAGCCAAGGGGGCGGACAGGCCGCTTACTATGGCTACACCTTC CASSQGGGQAAYYGYTF TRBJ1-2 NA TRBV4-1 TRBD1
TGCAGTGCTAGAGATCGGCTAGCGGGGCTTTCAGATACGCAGTATTTT CSARDRLAGLSDTQYF TRBJ2-3 NA TRBV20-1 TRBD2
TGTGCCAGCAGTTTATCGGAGGTGGGGTCCGGCGAGCAGTACTTC CASSLSEVGSGEQYF TRBJ2-7 many TRBV27 NA
TGTGCCAGCAGCTTCCTCAGGCTGAACACTGAAGCTTTCTTT CASSFLRLNTEAFF TRBJ1-1 NA TRBV7-2 NA
TGCAGTGCTAGGCAGGGGGCTTCCTACGAGCAGTACTTC CSARQGASYEQYF TRBJ2-7 many TRBV20-1 TRBD1
TGCAGTGCTAGAGATTCCGCTAGGCACACCGGGGAGCTGTTTTTT CSARDSARHTGELFF TRBJ2-2 NA TRBV20-1 NA
TGTGCCAGCAGTTATGAGGGGAACTATGGCTACACCTTC CASSYEGNYGYTF TRBJ1-2 NA TRBV6-6 NA
TGTGCCAGCAGTCCTCGGACAGGGGGCAATCAGCCCCAGCATTTT CASSPRTGGNQPQHF TRBJ1-5 few TRBV2 TRBD1
TGTGCCAGCAGCTATCAGGGAAGTAATGAAAAACTGTTTTTT CASSYQGSNEKLFF TRBJ1-4 NA TRBV7-2 NA
TGTGCCAGCAGTTCGCCTACAGGGGGCTCTGGAAACACCATATATTTT CASSSPTGGSGNTIYF TRBJ1-3 NA TRBV28 TRBD1
TGTGCCAGCAGTGACCGGGACAGGGTAGCCAAAAACATTCAGTACTTC CASSDRDRVAKNIQYF TRBJ2-4 NA TRBV6-1 TRBD1
TGTGCCAGCTCACAAGGGACGGTTGGTTCCTACGAGCAGTACTTC CASSQGTVGSYEQYF TRBJ2-7 many TRBV18 NA
TGTGCCAACAGTGGTCTCGACGAGCAGTTCTTC CANSGLDEQFF TRBJ2-1 NA TRBV2 NA
TGTGCTAGTGGTTTGAACCCGCGGGGGGGTCCTATTACGCAGTATTTT CASGLNPRGGPITQYF TRBJ2-3 NA TRBV12-5 TRBD2
TGTGCCAGCAGCACGGGTAGGGGATCGGACATTCAGTACTTC CASSTGRGSDIQYF TRBJ2-4 NA TRBV7-2 NA
TGTGCCAGCAGCACCAGGGTCGACTCTGAAAAACTGTTTTTT CASSTRVDSEKLFF TRBJ1-4 few TRBV11-2 NA
TGTGCCAGCACCATCGGGGGGGCCCCAACAGATACGCAGTATTTT CASTIGGAPTDTQYF TRBJ2-3 few TRBV28 TRBD2
TGTGCCAGCAGCTGGACAGGGCCAGATACGCAGTATTTT CASSWTGPDTQYF TRBJ2-3 few TRBV7-9 TRBD1
TGTGCCAGCACGGCCCTAAACTCCTACGAGCAGTACTTC CASTALNSYEQYF TRBJ2-7 few TRBV6-1 NA
TGCAGCGTTCCCGACGGATTCACAGATACGCAGTATTTT CSVPDGFTDTQYF TRBJ2-3 NA TRBV29-1 NA